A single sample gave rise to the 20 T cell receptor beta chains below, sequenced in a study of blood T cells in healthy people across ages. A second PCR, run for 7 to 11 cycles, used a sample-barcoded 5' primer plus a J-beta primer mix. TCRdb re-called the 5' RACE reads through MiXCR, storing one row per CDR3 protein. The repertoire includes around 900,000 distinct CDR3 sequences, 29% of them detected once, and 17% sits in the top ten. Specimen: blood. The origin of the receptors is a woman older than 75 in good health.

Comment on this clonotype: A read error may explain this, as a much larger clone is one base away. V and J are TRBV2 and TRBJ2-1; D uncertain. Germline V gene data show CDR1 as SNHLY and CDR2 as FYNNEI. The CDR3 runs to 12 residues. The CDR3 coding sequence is TGTGCCAGCAGAGAAGTCGGTAGTGAGCGGTTCTTC. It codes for CASREVGSERFF.

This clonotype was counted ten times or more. The CDR3 DNA follows: TGTGCCAGCAGCTTCCCAGCGGGGGCGCCTAGCACAGATACGCAGTATTTT. It encodes CASSFPAGAPSTDTQYF. The rearrangement uses TRBV7-9 and TRBJ2-3, with 8 bases aligning to TRBD2. CDR1 and CDR2 from the germline V gene are SEHNR and FQNEAQ (reference sequence). J lost 0 bases, V lost 3 bases, and 8 bases had no gene match. This CDR3 contains 17 residues.

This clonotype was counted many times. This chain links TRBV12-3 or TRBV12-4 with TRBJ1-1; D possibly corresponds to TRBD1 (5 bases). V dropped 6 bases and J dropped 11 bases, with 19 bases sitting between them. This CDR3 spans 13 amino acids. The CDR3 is CASSPWEGTMAFF. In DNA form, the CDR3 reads TGTGCCAGCAGCCCCTGGGAGGGGACGATGGCTTTCTTT.

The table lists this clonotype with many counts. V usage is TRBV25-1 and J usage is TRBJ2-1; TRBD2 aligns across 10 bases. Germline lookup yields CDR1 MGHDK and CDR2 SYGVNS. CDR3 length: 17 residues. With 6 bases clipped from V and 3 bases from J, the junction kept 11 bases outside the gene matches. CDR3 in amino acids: CASSMTLIAGGYNEQFF. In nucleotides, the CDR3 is TGTGCCAGCAGCATGACCCTCATAGCGGGGGGCTACAATGAGCAGTTCTTC.

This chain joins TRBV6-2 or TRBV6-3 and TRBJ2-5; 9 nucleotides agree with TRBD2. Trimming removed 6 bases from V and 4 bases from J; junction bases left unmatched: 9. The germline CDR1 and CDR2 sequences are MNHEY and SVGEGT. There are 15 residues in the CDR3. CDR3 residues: CASSRTISGGETQYF. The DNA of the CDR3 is TGTGCCAGCAGCCGTACGATTAGCGGGGGAGAGACCCAGTACTTC.

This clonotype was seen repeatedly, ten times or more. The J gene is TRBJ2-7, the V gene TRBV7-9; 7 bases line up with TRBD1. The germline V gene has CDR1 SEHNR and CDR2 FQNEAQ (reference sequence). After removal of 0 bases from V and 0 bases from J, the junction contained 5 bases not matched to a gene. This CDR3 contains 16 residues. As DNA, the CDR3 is TGTGCCAGCAGCTTAGCGAGAGGGGGCCGCTCCTACGAGCAGTACTTC. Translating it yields CASSLARGGRSYEQYF.

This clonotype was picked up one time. The CDR3 spells CASSSGLAGVVDTQYF. The CDR3 bases are TGTGCCAGCAGTTCGGGACTAGCGGGAGTTGTGGATACGCAGTATTTT. The V call is TRBV12-3 or TRBV12-4, the J call TRBJ2-3; 14 bases match TRBD2. This CDR3 is built from 16 residues. Losses at the gene ends were 4 bases for V and 6 bases for J; bases not matched to a gene: 6.

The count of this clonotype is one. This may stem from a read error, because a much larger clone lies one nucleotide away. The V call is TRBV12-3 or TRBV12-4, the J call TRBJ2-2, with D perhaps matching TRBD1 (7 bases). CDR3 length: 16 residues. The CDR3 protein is CASSPRQGSNTGGLFF. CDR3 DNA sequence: TGTGCCAGCAGTCCGCGACAGGGATCGAACACCGGGGGGCTGTTTTTT.

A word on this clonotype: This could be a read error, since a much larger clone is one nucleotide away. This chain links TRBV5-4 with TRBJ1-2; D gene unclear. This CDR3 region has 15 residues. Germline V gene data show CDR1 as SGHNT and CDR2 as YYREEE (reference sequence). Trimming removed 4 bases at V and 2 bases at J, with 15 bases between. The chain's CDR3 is CASSIQGRPNYGYTF. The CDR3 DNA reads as TGTGCCAGCAGCATTCAAGGCAGGCCCAACTATGGCTACACCTTC. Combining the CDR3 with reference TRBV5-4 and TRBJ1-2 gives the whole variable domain ETGVTQSPTHLIKTRGQQVTLRCSSQSGHNTVSWYQQALGQGPQFIFQYYREEENGRGNFPPRFSGLQFPNYSSELNVNALELDDSALYLCASSIQGRPNYGYTFGSGTRLTVV.

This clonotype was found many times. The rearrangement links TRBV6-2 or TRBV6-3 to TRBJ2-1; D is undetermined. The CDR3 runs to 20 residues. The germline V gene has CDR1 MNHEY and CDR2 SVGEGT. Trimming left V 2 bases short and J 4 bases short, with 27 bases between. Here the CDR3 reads CASSYAPGLLPRTPYNEQFF. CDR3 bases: TGTGCCAGCAGTTACGCACCGGGCCTATTGCCACGTACTCCTTACAATGAGCAGTTCTTC.

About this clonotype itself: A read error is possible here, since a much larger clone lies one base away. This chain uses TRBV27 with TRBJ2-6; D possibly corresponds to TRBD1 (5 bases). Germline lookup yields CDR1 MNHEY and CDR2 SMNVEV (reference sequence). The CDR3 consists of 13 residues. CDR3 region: CASGFSGADVLTF. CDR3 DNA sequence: TGTGCCAGCGGCTTCTCTGGGGCCGACGTCCTGACTTTC.

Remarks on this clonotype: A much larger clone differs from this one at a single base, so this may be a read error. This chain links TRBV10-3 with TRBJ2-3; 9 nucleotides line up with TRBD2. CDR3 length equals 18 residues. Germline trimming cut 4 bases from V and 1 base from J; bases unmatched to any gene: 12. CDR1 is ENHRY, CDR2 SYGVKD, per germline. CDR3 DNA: TGTGCCATCAGTGGTACACGCGGGGGGGCCATTTGCACAGATACGCAGTATTTT. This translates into CAISGTRGGAICTDTQYF.

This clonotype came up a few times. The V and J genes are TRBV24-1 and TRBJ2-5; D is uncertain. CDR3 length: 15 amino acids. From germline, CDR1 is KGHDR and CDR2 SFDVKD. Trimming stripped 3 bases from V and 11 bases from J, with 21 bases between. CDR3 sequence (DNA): TGTGCCACCAGTGATCCAGCGAAGGTGTCCGATGAGCAGTACTTC. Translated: CATSDPAKVSDEQYF.

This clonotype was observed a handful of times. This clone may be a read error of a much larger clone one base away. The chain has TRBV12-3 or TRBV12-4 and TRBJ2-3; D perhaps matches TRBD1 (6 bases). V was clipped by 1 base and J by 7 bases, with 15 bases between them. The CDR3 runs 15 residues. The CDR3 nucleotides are TGTGCCAGCAGTTTAGTTGGGGGCCTCGTGAATACGCAGTATTTT. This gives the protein CASSLVGGLVNTQYF.

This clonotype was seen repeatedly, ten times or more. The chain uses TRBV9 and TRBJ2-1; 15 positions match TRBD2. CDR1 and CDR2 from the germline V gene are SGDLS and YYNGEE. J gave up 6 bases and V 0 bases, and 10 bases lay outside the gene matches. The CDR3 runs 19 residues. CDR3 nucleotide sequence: TGTGCCAGCAGCGTAGTGACAGGACTAGCGGGGGGGCCAATCAATGAGCAGTTCTTC. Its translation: CASSVVTGLAGGPINEQFF.

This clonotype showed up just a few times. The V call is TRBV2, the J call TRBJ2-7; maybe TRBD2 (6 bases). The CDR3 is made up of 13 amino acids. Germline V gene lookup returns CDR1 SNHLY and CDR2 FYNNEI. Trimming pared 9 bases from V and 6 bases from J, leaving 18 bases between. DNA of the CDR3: TGTGCCAGTGGGACTTTCTTAATAGGCGAGCAGTACTTC. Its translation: CASGTFLIGEQYF.

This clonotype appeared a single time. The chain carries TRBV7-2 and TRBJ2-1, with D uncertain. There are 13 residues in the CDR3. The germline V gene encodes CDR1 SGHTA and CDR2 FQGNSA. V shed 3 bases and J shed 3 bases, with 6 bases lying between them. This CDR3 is CASSFPHYNEQFF. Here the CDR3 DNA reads TGTGCCAGCAGCTTTCCCCACTACAATGAGCAGTTCTTC.

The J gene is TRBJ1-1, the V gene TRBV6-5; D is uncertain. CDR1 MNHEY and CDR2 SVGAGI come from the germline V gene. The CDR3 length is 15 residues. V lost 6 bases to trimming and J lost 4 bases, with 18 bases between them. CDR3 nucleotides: TGTGCCAGCAGCCAACTCGGTCGAGGGAGCACTGAAGCTTTCTTT. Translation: CASSQLGRGSTEAFF.

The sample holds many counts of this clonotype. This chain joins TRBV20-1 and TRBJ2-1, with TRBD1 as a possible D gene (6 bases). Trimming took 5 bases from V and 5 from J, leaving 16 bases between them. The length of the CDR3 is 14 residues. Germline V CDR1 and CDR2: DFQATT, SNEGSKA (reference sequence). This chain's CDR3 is CSASFPGVNNEQFF. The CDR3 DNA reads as TGCAGTGCTTCTTTCCCAGGGGTTAACAATGAGCAGTTCTTC.

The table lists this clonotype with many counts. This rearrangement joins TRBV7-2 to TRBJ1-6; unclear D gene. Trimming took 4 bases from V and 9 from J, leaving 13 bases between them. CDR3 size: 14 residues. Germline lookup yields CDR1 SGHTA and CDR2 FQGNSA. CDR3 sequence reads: CASSSGALLSPLHF. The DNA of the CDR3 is TGTGCCAGCAGCTCAGGCGCCTTACTTTCACCCCTCCACTTT.